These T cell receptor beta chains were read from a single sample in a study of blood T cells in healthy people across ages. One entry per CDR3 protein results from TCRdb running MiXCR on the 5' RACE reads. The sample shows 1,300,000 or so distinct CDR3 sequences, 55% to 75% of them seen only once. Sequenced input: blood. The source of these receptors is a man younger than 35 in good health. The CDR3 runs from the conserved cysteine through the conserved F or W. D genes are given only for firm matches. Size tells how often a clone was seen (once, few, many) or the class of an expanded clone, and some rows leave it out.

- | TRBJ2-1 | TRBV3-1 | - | CASSQDPAVSYNEQFF | TGTGCCAGCAGCCAAGACCCAGCGGTCTCCTACAATGAGCAGTTCTTC
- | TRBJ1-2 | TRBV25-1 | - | CASSTSDTPVGYGYTF | TGTGCCAGCAGTACCTCAGACACCCCGGTAGGCTATGGCTACACCTTC
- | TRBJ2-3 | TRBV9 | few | CASSVAGRPTDTQYF | TGTGCCAGCAGCGTAGCGGGGCGGCCCACAGATACGCAGTATTTT
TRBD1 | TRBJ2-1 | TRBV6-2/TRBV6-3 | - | CALSTPGQGLGGEQFF | TGTGCCCTCTCGACCCCGGGACAGGGTCTCGGCGGTGAGCAGTTCTTC
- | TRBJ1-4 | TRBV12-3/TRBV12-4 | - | CASSWGNEKLFF | TGTGCCAGCAGTTGGGGTAATGAAAAACTGTTTTTT
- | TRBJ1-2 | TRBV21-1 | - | CASSKDIRGGYGYTF | TGTGCCAGCAGCAAGGACATAAGAGGAGGCTATGGCTACACCTTC
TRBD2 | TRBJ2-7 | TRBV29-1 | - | CSVEVTAGGPYEQYF | TGCAGCGTTGAAGTAACAGCGGGGGGACCCTACGAGCAGTACTTC
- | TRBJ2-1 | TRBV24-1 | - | CATSETAWLRYNEQFF | TGTGCCACCAGTGAAACTGCTTGGTTACGCTACAATGAGCAGTTCTTC
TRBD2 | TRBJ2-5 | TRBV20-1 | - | CSARLPSGGAGQETQYF | TGCAGTGCTAGACTGCCTAGCGGGGGAGCGGGCCAAGAGACCCAGTACTTC
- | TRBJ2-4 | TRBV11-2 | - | CASSSLVAPGGIQYF | TGTGCCAGCAGCTCTCTCGTCGCCCCGGGTGGCATTCAGTACTTC
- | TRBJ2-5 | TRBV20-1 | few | CSASPPPGPRYF | TGCAGTGCTAGCCCACCGCCGGGACCTAGGTACTTC
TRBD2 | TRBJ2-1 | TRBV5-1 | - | CASSFSSTSGVNKQFF | TGCGCCAGCAGCTTCAGCTCGACTAGCGGGGTCAATAAGCAGTTCTTC
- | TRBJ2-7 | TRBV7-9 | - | CASSSDPWNEQYF | TGTGCCAGCAGTTCCGACCCCTGGAACGAGCAGTACTTC
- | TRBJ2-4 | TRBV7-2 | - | CASSSRGGTLAKNIQYF | TGTGCCAGCAGCTCCCGAGGGGGGACCTTAGCCAAAAACATTCAGTACTTC
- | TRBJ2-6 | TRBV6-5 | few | CASSGQNSGANVLTF | TGTGCCAGCTCTGGACAGAACTCTGGGGCCAACGTCCTGACTTTC
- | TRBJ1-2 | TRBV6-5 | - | CASSYSSGASRGYTF | TGTGCCAGCAGTTACTCGAGTGGGGCGAGCAGAGGCTACACCTTC
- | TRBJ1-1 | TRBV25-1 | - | CASSEWENWNTEAFF | TGTGCCAGCAGTGAATGGGAAAACTGGAACACTGAAGCTTTCTTT
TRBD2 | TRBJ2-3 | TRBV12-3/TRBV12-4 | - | CASTSGGLLTDTQYF | TGTGCCAGCACTTCGGGAGGACTCCTCACAGATACGCAGTATTTT
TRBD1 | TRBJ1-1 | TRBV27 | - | CASSFFTDRSTEAFF | TGTGCCAGCAGTTTCTTTACGGACAGGTCCACTGAAGCTTTCTTT
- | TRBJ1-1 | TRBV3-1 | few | CASSQDAGYVTEAFF | TGTGCCAGCAGCCAAGATGCGGGGTATGTAACTGAAGCTTTCTTT
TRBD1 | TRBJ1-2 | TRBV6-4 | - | CASSAGTGVPYGYTF | TGTGCCAGCAGTGCCGGGACAGGGGTTCCCTATGGCTACACCTTC
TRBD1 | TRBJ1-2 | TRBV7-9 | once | CASSQTGGLSDGYTF | TGTGCCAGCAGCCAGACAGGGGGCCTTTCCGATGGCTACACCTTC
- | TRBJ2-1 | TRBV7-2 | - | CASSFPPGRANEQFF | TGTGCCAGCAGCTTCCCCCCCGGCAGGGCTAATGAGCAGTTCTTC
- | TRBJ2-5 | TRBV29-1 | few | CSVDPQETQYF | TGCAGCGTTGATCCCCAAGAGACCCAGTACTTC
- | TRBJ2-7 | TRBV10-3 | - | CAISESGSGGHEQYF | TGTGCCATCAGTGAGTCTGGGTCGGGCGGGCACGAGCAGTACTTC
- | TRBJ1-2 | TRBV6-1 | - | CASSEFVQGLWGYTF | TGTGCCAGCAGTGAATTCGTACAGGGTCTATGGGGCTACACCTTC